The sequence of this TCR beta chain was determined in a study of T-cell memory formation after mild COVID-19. This clonotype was found a few times. Its antigen is as yet unknown. Points from the study as a whole: Contracting CD8+ clones were enriched in EMRA, CD4+ mainly in CM and EM. Prior to infection, memory already included some responding clones, suggesting cross-reactive memory joined. Among clones contracting day 15 to 85, CD4/CD8 was balanced, whereas later expanders leaned CD4+. What remained unconfirmed was the SARS-CoV-2 specificity of second-wave clones peaking on day 37.

From the 5' RACE reads, TCRdb called clonotypes with MiXCR, one entry per CDR3 protein. This sample has about 390,000 distinct CDR3 sequences, with around a fifth found just once. The CDR3 is made up of 15 amino acids. Per the germline V gene, CDR1 is ENHRY and CDR2 is SYGVKD. Trimming removed 3 bases from V and 2 bases from J, with 14 bases in between. The receptor was derived from an adult woman who had mild COVID-19 (a few samples of this study predate the infection). Cell type and time point are not known. The chain is built from TRBV10-3 and TRBJ2-7; D may be TRBD1 or TRBD2 (5 bases each). The sample taken for sequencing was PBMCs or a T cell subset sorted from them (not recorded which). In DNA, the CDR3 is TGTGCCATCAGTGATCTTGGGGACCGAACCTACGAGCAGTACTTC. Translated, it gives CAISDLGDRTYEQYF.